Following are 25 T cell receptor beta chains from one sample sequenced in a study of cytomegalovirus exposure and HLA in healthy donors. Researchers ran the PCR with 60 Vbeta and 13 Jbeta primers. Profiling relied on immunoSEQ multiplex PCR, and the TCRdb table lists in-frame clones only, not all of them. This sample carries nearly 110,000 clones, roughly 77% of them seen once, and the ten largest clones take around 2.5%. What was sequenced was PBMCs. These receptors all come from a man aged 35-49 years in good health and CMV-seronegative.

This clone was seen more than once but under ten times. This chain links TRBV19 with TRBJ2-7, with D possibly TRBD1 on 5 matching bases. This CDR3 is built from 17 residues. CDR1 is LNHDA, CDR2 SQIVND, per germline (reference sequence). The V end was cut by 0 bases, the J end by 7 bases, with 22 bases between. CDR3 nucleotides: TGTGCCAGTAGTATAGATTATCGGACAAGCGTACCACGGGAGCAGTACTTC. This translates into CASSIDYRTSVPREQYF.

The chain joins TRBV2 to TRBJ2-5; 7 bases match TRBD1. The CDR3 sequence is 14 residues long. V lost 7 bases, J lost 3 bases, and 8 bases stayed unmatched. Germline CDR1 is SNHLY and CDR2 is FYNNEI. The CDR3 bases are TGTGCCAGCACCCGGGACAGACTAAAAGAGACCCAGTACTTC. It encodes CASTRDRLKETQYF.

V usage is TRBV6-1 and J usage is TRBJ2-7; 7 bases fit TRBD1. The CDR3 covers 15 residues. CDR1 and CDR2 (germline): MNHNS, SASEGT. The ends lost 2 bases at V and 7 bases at J; junction bases unmatched: 11. The CDR3 loop reads CASSEFSQGVGEQYF. The CDR3 DNA reads TGTGCCAGCAGTGAATTTAGTCAGGGGGTGGGAGAGCAGTACTTC.

The gene calls are TRBV6-5 and TRBJ1-4; D unclear. Germline V gene sequence: CDR1 MNHEY, CDR2 SVGAGI. V lost 8 bases and J 0 bases, leaving 7 bases between the germline ends. The CDR3 has 13 amino acids. CDR3 sequence: CASGPATNEKLFF. The CDR3 DNA follows: TGTGCCAGCGGGCCTGCAACTAATGAAAAACTGTTTTTT.

This chain uses TRBV6-1 with TRBJ2-7; 7 bases align to TRBD1. The CDR3 has 13 residues. The V segment lost 8 bases and the J segment 6 bases; nucleotides outside the gene matches: 10. Germline values: CDR1 MNHNS, CDR2 SASEGT. The CDR3 coding sequence is TGTGCCAGCTGCACCACAGGGGCCTCCGAGCAGTACTTC. Its protein is CASCTTGASEQYF.

This clone appeared a single time. The chain uses TRBV5-1 and TRBJ1-4, with 9 nucleotides matching TRBD1. The germline CDR1 and CDR2 sequences are SGHRS and YFSETQ. The V gene end was trimmed by 4 bases and the J gene end by 6 bases; junction bases not matched to a gene: 7. This CDR3 spans 15 amino acids. The CDR3 region has the DNA TGCGCCAGCAGCCCACAGGGGGCGGGGGATGAAAAACTGTTTTTT. It translates to CASSPQGAGDEKLFF. Variable domain in full (rest from reference TRBV5-1 and TRBJ1-4): KAGVTQTPRYLIKTRGQQVTLSCSPISGHRSVSWYQQTPGQGLQFLFEYFSETQRNKGNFPGRFSGRQFSNSRSEMNVSTLELGDSALYLCASSPQGAGDEKLFFGSGTQLSVL.

This clone was seen more than once but under ten times. The CDR3 region is CAISGELAGHNEQFF. CDR3 bases: TGTGCCATCAGTGGGGAACTAGCGGGACACAATGAGCAGTTCTTC. This chain joins TRBV10-3 and TRBJ2-1; 10 bases match TRBD2. The V and J ends lost 4 bases and 5 bases, in that order; junction bases with no gene match: 5. The CDR3 is made up of 15 amino acids. Per the germline V gene, CDR1 is ENHRY and CDR2 is SYGVKD.

The chain joins TRBV27 to TRBJ2-2; possibly TRBD2 for D (7 bases). Germline CDR1 is MNHEY and CDR2 is SMNVEV (reference sequence). V lost 5 bases and J 1 base, leaving 17 bases between the germline ends. This CDR3 is built from 17 residues. The CDR3 DNA reads TGTGCCAGCAGTGAACGGGGGGCCTATAAGAACACCGGGGAGCTGTTTTTT. Its protein product is CASSERGAYKNTGELFF.

The chain recombines TRBV5-5 with TRBJ1-1; D unresolved. Trimming left V 4 bases short and J 2 bases short, with 15 bases between. This CDR3 is built from 15 residues. From germline, CDR1 is SGHKS and CDR2 YYEKEE (reference sequence). The CDR3 DNA is TGTGCCAGCAGCCACCAAAATCAGGTTAACACTGAAGCTTTCTTT. Its translation: CASSHQNQVNTEAFF.

J is TRBJ1-6 and V is TRBV5-4; weak D call: TRBD1 (5 bases). CDR3 length: 15 amino acids. CDR1 is SGHNT, CDR2 YYREEE, per germline (reference sequence). V was clipped by 0 bases and J by 9 bases, with 13 bases between them. CDR3 region: CASSLDDSISSPLHF. CDR3 sequence (DNA): TGTGCCAGCAGCTTGGACGACAGCATCTCTTCACCCCTCCACTTT. Using reference TRBV5-4 and TRBJ1-6 for the parts outside the CDR3, the full variable domain is ETGVTQSPTHLIKTRGQQVTLRCSSQSGHNTVSWYQQALGQGPQFIFQYYREEENGRGNFPPRFSGLQFPNYSSELNVNALELDDSALYLCASSLDDSISSPLHFGNGTRLTVT.

V gene TRBV5-6 combines with J gene TRBJ1-1; D is unclear. The CDR3 covers 14 residues. V shed 2 bases and J shed 5 bases, with 13 bases lying between them. Per the germline V gene, CDR1 is SGHDT and CDR2 is YYEEEE. The CDR3 sequence is CASSFNLPGTEAFF. CDR3 DNA sequence: TGTGCCAGCAGCTTTAATCTTCCGGGGACTGAAGCTTTCTTT. The whole variable domain, remainder taken from reference TRBV5-6 and TRBJ1-1, is DAGVTQSPTHLIKTRGQQVTLRCSPKSGHDTVSWYQQALGQGPQFIFQYYEEEERQRGNFPDRFSGHQFPNYSSELNVNALLLGDSALYLCASSFNLPGTEAFFGQGTRLTVV.

The V and J genes are TRBV6-6 and TRBJ2-5; 7 positions agree with TRBD2. Germline V gives CDR1 MNHNY, CDR2 SVGAGI (reference sequence). The V and J ends lost 5 bases and 3 bases, in that order; junction bases with no gene match: 9. The CDR3 runs 15 residues. The CDR3: CASSPPGGPEETQYF. CDR3 coding DNA: TGTGCCAGCAGTCCCCCGGGGGGACCAGAAGAGACCCAGTACTTC.

The chain links TRBV4-1 to TRBJ2-5, with 10 bases lining up with TRBD2. J lost 1 base, V lost 0 bases, and 5 bases had no gene match. The germline gives CDR1 MGHRA, CDR2 YSYEKL. This CDR3 has 17 residues. CDR3 DNA sequence: TGCGCCAGCAGCCAAGATCAGAGCGGGGGGGCCCAAGAGACCCAGTACTTC. It codes for CASSQDQSGGAQETQYF.

This clone came up once. The chain uses TRBV10-3 and TRBJ1-4; 7 nucleotides align to TRBD1. The CDR3 has 14 residues. With V trimmed by 2 bases and J by 4 bases, 1 base remained unmatched. Germline values: CDR1 ENHRY, CDR2 SYGVKD. The CDR3 sequence: CAISEGQDNEKLFF. The CDR3 bases are TGTGCCATCAGTGAGGGACAGGATAATGAAAAACTGTTTTTT.

This clone appeared a single time. V usage is TRBV7-3 and J usage is TRBJ2-7; D is ambiguous. The CDR3 has 13 residues. CDR1 and CDR2 from the germline V gene are SGHTA and FQGTGA. V lost 4 bases and J 8 bases, leaving 15 bases between the germline ends. CDR3 nucleotides: TGTGCCAGCAGCTCCTCCGGGTCCGCCCAGCAGTACTTC. It yields the protein CASSSSGSAQQYF. The complete variable domain, with remaining parts taken from reference TRBV7-3 and TRBJ2-7, reads GAGVSQTPSNKVTEKGKYVELRCDPISGHTALYWYRQSLGQGPEFLIYFQGTGAADDSGLPNDRFFAVRPEGSVSTLKIQRTERGDSAVYLCASSSSGSAQQYFGPGTRLTVT.

V is TRBV5-4 and J is TRBJ1-2, with D possibly being TRBD1 (6 bases). Per germline, CDR1 SGHNT and CDR2 YYREEE (reference sequence). With 4 bases removed from V and 4 bases from J, the gap between germline ends came to 17 bases. CDR3 size: 15 residues. The DNA of the CDR3 is TGTGCCAGCAGCCCGCAACCGGGACAAGTCTATGGCTACACCTTC. Protein: CASSPQPGQVYGYTF.

This rearrangement joins TRBV19 to TRBJ2-3, with TRBD1 matching over 8 bases. CDR1 and CDR2 from the germline V gene are LNHDA and SQIVND (reference sequence). The CDR3 is 13 amino acids. J lost 1 base, V lost 8 bases, and 2 bases had no gene match. The DNA for the CDR3 is TGTGCCAGTCAGGACAGGGGCACAGATACGCAGTATTTT. Residues: CASQDRGTDTQYF.

This clone was counted between two and nine times. The gene calls are TRBV7-9 and TRBJ2-7; possible D gene TRBD2, 5 bases. The CDR3 runs 13 residues. V was pared by 3 bases and J by 7 bases, with 13 bases between. Germline V gene lookup returns CDR1 SEHNR and CDR2 FQNEAQ (reference sequence). CDR3 protein: CASSFGPEREQYF. As DNA, the CDR3 is TGTGCCAGCAGCTTCGGGCCCGAGCGGGAGCAGTACTTC.

This chain joins TRBV10-3 and TRBJ2-3; 8 positions match TRBD2. Germline CDR1 and CDR2: ENHRY and SYGVKD. V trimming: 0 bases; J trimming: 4 bases; junction bases outside the gene matches: 3. This CDR3 spans 15 amino acids. The CDR3 is CAISESGTSSDTQYF. DNA for the CDR3: TGTGCCATCAGTGAGTCGGGGACTAGTTCAGATACGCAGTATTTT.

The chain is built from TRBV6-1 and TRBJ1-5; the D gene is possibly TRBD1 (6 bases). CDR3 length: 16 residues. The V gene lost 3 bases and the J gene lost 5 bases, with 17 bases spanning the gap. Germline V gene data show CDR1 as MNHNS and CDR2 as SASEGT. DNA of the CDR3: TGTGCCAGCAGTGATTACAGGGTGGCGATGGATCAGCCCCAGCATTTT. Encoded protein: CASSDYRVAMDQPQHF.

The CDR3 here is CASSTAGQGEEQYF. The CDR3 bases are TGCGCCAGCAGCACGGCGGGACAGGGTGAAGAGCAGTACTTC. The chain carries TRBV5-1 and TRBJ2-7; 9 bases match TRBD1. The CDR3 runs to 14 residues. V shed 4 bases and J 7 bases; nucleotides not matched to a gene: 9. Germline CDR1 and CDR2: SGHRS and YFSETQ.

The chain employs TRBV9 and TRBJ2-7; the match to TRBD1 covers 7 bases. This CDR3 spans 16 amino acids. Germline V gene lookup returns CDR1 SGDLS and CDR2 YYNGEE. V lost 0 bases, J lost 6 bases, and 12 bases stayed unmatched. CDR3: CASSVGASRGPGEQYF. The CDR3, as DNA: TGTGCCAGCAGCGTAGGTGCGTCAAGGGGGCCTGGCGAGCAGTACTTC.

V is TRBV29-1 and J is TRBJ2-7; 8 bases agree with TRBD2. There are 12 residues in the CDR3. The J segment lost 6 bases and the V segment lost 4 bases, leaving 5 bases of the junction unmatched. Germline V gene sequence: CDR1 SQVTM, CDR2 ANQGSEA. CDR3: CSVGRGEAEQYF. Written as DNA, the CDR3 is TGCAGCGTTGGGCGGGGGGAAGCCGAGCAGTACTTC.

In its sample, this clone was seen once. The J gene is TRBJ1-1, the V gene TRBV5-1; weak D call: TRBD1 (5 bases). CDR1 is SGHRS and CDR2 is YFSETQ in the germline V gene. V lost 6 bases and J lost 1, with 13 bases in between. The CDR3 covers 14 residues. The CDR3 here is CASTRADRNTEAFF. Written as DNA, the CDR3 is TGCGCCAGCACCAGGGCTGACAGGAACACTGAAGCTTTCTTT.

The chain links TRBV11-2 to TRBJ2-7, with 10 bases that match TRBD2. Germline lookup yields CDR1 SGHAT and CDR2 FQNNGV. V shed 6 bases, J shed 1 base, and the junction held 6 bases outside the gene matches. The CDR3 extends over 15 amino acids. CDR3 in DNA: TGTGCCAGCAGTTCTAGCGGGGGCCCGTCCTACGAGCAGTACTTC. Translated: CASSSSGGPSYEQYF.